This T cell receptor (beta chain) was documented in a study of CD8 T cells in Susac syndrome. Trimming removed 7 bases from V and 3 bases from J, with 9 bases in between. There are 13 residues in the CDR3. When the RNA was reverse transcribed, random hexamers were used with an input of about 0.5 to 1 ug. An immunoSEQ multiplex PCR amplified TCR beta CDR3 over 54 Vbeta and 13 Jbeta. MiXCR, run by TCRdb on the immunoSEQ multiplex PCR reads, gives a single entry per CDR3 protein. The sample comprises 190,000 or so distinct CDR3 sequences, approximately 95% of which are singletons, and around 0.076% rests with the top ten. The multiple sclerosis control group comprised treatment-naive patients with stable or active relapsing-remitting disease. Negative isolation yielded the CD8+ and CD4+ T cells, while FACS enriched the TEMRA cells. This clonotype was observed a single time.

This chain links TRBV12-3 or TRBV12-4 with TRBJ2-2, with D perhaps TRBD2 (5 bases). This TCR derives from a human donor with multiple sclerosis. The sample consisted of CD4+ T cells from PBMCs. The CDR3 protein is CASTRVYTGELFF. The CDR3 bases are TGTGCCAGCACGAGGGTCTACACCGGGGAGCTGTTTTTT.